This T cell receptor (beta chain) originates from a study of blood T cells in healthy people across ages. Primed by a sample-barcoded 5' primer and a J-beta primer mix, a second PCR proceeded for about 6 to 12 cycles. TCRdb re-called the 5' RACE reads through MiXCR, storing one row per CDR3 protein. The data hold about 1,500,000 distinct CDR3 sequences, with 42% observed a single time. The CDR3 loop spans 14 amino acids. With V trimmed by 10 bases and J by 3 bases, 9 bases remained unmatched. Germline assignment: CDR1 WSHSY and CDR2 SAAADI. This clonotype was sampled from a woman aged 18-29 years in good health. Sequenced: blood. The chain links TRBV10-2 to TRBJ1-5; 7 bases align to TRBD1. The chain's CDR3 is CATHPTGTNQPQHF. CDR3 in DNA: TGCGCCACCCATCCGACAGGGACCAATCAGCCCCAGCATTTT.